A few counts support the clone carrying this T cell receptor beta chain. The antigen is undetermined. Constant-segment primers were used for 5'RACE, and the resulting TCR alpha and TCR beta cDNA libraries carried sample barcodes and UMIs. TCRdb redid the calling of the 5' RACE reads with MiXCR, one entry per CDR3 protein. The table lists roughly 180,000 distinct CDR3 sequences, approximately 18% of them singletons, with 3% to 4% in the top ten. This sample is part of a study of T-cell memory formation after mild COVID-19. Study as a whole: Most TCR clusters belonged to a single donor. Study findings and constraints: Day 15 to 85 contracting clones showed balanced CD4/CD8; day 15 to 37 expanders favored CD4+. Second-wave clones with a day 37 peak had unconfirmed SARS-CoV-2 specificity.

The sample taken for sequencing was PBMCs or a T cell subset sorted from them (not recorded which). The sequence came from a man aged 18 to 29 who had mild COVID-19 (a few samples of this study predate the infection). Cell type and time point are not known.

CDR3 DNA: TGTGCCAGCAGCCGCCTGCAGCACGAGCAGTACGTC. It translates to CASSRLQHEQYV. The gene calls are TRBV7-9 and TRBJ2-7; D unclear. The ends were cut back, 5 bases at V and 5 bases at J, with 10 bases in the middle. Germline V CDR1 and CDR2: SEHNR, FQNEAQ (reference sequence). This CDR3 has 12 amino acids.